This T cell receptor beta chain was sequenced for a study of Graves' ophthalmopathy and Graves' hyperthyroidism. As for the study in general: Hyperthyroidism qualified as stable when ophthalmopathy did not develop within 18 months of follow-up.

This CDR3 has 12 amino acids. The germline CDR1 and CDR2 sequences are MNHNS and SASEGT. V was cut by 7 bases and J by 4 bases, with 8 bases left in between. Study outcomes and limitations: Blood also contained most of the expanded thyroid clonotypes above 0.001 frequency. The 13-signature model separated ophthalmopathy from stable hyperthyroidism at roughly 88% sensitivity and around 81% specificity.

Comment on this clonotype: Its antigen remains unknown.

Beta-chain TCR CDR3 regions were amplified from RNA transcripts. An opening RT-PCR round employed HTBI primers and preceded a second-round multiplex PCR. TCRdb re-analysed the multiplex PCR reads in MiXCR, keeping a single row per CDR3 protein. The sample comprises some 1.1 million distinct CDR3 sequences, about 35% of which are singletons, and 11% rests with the top ten. Aged 18 to 65, the patients with hyperthyroidism had under 2 months' duration and were newly diagnosed. The receptor was isolated from an adult man with Graves' hyperthyroidism. The chain combines TRBV6-1 with TRBJ1-3; the D is unclear. Sequencing was done on a sample of peripheral blood or thyroid tissue (not recorded which). In DNA form, the CDR3 reads TGTGCCAGCACGTCCTTGGGAAACACCATATATTTT. It yields the protein CASTSLGNTIYF.